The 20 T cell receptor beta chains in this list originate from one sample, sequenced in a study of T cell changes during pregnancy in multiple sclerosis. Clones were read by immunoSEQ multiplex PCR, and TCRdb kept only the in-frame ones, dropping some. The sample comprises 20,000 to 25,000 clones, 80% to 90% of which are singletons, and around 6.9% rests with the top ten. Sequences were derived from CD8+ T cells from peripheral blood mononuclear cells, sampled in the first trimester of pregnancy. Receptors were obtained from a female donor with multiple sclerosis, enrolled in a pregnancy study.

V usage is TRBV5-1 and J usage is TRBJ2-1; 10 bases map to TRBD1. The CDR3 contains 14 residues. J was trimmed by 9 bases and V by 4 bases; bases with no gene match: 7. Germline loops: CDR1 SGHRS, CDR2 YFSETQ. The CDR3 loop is CASSPGQGIFEQFF. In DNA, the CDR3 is TGCGCCAGCAGCCCGGGACAGGGGATTTTTGAGCAGTTCTTC.

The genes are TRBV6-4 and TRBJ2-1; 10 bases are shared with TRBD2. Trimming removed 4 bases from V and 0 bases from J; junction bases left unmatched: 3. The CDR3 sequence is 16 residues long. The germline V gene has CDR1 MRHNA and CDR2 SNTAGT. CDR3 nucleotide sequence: TGTGCCAGCAGTGTAGCGGGAGGAAGCTCCTACAATGAGCAGTTCTTC. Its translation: CASSVAGGSSYNEQFF.

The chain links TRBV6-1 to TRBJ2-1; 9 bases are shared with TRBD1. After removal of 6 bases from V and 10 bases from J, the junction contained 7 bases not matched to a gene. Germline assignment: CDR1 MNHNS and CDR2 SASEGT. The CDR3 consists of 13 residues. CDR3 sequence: CASSRTGEGEQFF. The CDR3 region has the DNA TGTGCCAGCAGCAGGACAGGGGAGGGGGAGCAGTTCTTC.

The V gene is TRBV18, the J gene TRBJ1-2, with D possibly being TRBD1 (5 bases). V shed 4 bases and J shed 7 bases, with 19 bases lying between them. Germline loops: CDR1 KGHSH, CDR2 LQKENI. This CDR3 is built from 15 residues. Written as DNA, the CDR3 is TGTGCCAGCTCACTGGGCGGGGCTGATTGGATTGGCTACACCTTC. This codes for CASSLGGADWIGYTF.

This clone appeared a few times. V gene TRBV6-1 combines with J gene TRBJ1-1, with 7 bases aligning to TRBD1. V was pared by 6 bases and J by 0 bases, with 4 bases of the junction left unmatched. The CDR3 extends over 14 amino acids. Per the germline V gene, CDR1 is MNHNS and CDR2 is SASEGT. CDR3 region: CASSAGQMNTEAFF. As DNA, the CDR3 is TGTGCCAGCAGCGCGGGACAGATGAACACTGAAGCTTTCTTT.

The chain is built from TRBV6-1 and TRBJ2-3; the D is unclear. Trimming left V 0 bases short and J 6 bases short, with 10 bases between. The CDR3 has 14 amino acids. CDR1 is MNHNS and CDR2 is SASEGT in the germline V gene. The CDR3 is CASSEAEEPDTQYF. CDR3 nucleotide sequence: TGTGCCAGCAGTGAAGCAGAGGAGCCCGATACGCAGTATTTT.

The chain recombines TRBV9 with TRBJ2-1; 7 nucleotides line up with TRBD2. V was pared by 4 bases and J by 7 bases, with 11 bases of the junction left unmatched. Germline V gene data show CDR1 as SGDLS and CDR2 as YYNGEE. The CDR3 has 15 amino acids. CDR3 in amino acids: CASSPSSRERNEQFF. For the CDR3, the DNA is TGTGCCAGCAGCCCTAGCTCGCGGGAGAGGAATGAGCAGTTCTTC.

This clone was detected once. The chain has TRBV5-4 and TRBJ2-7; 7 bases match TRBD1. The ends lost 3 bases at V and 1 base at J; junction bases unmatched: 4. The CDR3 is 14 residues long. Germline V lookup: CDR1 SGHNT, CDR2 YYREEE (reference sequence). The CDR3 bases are TGTGCCAGCAGCTCCGGGACAGCTTCCTACGAGCAGTACTTC. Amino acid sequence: CASSSGTASYEQYF.

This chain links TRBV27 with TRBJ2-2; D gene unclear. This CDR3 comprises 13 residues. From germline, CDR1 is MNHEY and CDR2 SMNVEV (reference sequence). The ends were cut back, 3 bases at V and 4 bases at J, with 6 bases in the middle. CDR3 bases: TGTGCCAGCAGTTTTAAAATCACCGGGGAGCTGTTTTTT. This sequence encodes CASSFKITGELFF.

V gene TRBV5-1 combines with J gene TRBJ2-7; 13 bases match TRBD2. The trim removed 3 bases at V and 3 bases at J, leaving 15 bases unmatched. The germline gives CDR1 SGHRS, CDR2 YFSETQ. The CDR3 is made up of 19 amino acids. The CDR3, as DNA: TGCGCCAGCAGCTCTTTCCCGGTTACCGGGACTAGCGGGAACTACGAGCAGTACTTC. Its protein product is CASSSFPVTGTSGNYEQYF.

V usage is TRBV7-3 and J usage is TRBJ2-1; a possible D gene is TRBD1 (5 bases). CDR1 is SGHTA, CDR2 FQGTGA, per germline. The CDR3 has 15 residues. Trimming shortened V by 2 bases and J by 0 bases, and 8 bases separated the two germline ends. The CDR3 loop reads CASSLGHSSYNEQFF. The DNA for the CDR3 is TGTGCCAGCAGCTTAGGACACAGCTCCTACAATGAGCAGTTCTTC.

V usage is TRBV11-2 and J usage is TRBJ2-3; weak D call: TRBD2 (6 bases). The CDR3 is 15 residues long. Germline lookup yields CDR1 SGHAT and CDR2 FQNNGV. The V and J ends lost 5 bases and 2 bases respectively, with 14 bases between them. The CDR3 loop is CASSETGRNTDTQYF. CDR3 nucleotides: TGTGCCAGCAGCGAGACCGGGAGAAACACAGATACGCAGTATTTT.

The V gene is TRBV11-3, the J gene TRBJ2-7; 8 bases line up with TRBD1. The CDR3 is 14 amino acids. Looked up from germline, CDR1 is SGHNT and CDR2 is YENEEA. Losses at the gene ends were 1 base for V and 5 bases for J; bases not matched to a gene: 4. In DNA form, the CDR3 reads TGTGCCAGCAGCTTAGGGACAGGGAGGCACGAGCAGTACTTC. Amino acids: CASSLGTGRHEQYF.

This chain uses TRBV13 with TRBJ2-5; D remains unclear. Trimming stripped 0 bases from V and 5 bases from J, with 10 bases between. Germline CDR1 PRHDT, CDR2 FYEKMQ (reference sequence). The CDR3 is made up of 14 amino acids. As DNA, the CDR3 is TGTGCCAGCAGCTTAGGCCGTGGGCTGGAGACCCAGTACTTC. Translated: CASSLGRGLETQYF.

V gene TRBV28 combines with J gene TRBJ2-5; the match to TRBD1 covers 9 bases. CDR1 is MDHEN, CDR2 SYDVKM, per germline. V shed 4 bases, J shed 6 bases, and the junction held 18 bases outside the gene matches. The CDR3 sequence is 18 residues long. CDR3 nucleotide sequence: TGTGCCAGCAGTTCCTACCAGACAGGGGGAGGTGTCATAAAGACCCAGTACTTC. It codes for CASSSYQTGGGVIKTQYF.

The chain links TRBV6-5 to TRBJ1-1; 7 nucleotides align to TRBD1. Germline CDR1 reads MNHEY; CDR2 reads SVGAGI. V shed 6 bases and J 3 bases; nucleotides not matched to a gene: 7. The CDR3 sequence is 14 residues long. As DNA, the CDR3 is TGTGCCAGCAGCCCAACAGGGGAGCACACTGAAGCTTTCTTT. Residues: CASSPTGEHTEAFF.

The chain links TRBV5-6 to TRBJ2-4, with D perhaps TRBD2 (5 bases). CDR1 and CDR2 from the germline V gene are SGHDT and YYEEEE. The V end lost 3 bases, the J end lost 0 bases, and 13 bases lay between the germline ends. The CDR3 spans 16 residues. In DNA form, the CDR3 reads TGTGCCAGCAGCTGGAAGGACTCTCTAGCCAAAAACATTCAGTACTTC. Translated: CASSWKDSLAKNIQYF.

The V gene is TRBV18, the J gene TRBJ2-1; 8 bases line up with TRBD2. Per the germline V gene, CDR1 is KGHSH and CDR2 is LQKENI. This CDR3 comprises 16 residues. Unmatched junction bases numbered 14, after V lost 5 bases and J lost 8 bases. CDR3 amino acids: CASSFPERESLDEQFF. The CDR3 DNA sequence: TGTGCCAGCTCATTCCCGGAGCGGGAGTCACTCGATGAGCAGTTCTTC.

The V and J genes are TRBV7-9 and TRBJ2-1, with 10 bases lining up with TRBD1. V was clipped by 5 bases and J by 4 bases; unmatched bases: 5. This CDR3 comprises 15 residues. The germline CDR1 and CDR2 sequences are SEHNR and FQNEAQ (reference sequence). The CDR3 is CASSPGTGDYNEQFF. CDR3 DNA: TGTGCCAGCAGCCCCGGGACAGGGGATTACAATGAGCAGTTCTTC. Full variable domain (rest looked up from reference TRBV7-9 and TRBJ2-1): DTGVSQNPRHKITKRGQNVTFRCDPISEHNRLYWYRQTLGQGPEFLTYFQNEAQLEKSRLLSDRFSAERPKGSFSTLEIQRTEQGDSAMYLCASSPGTGDYNEQFFGPGTRLTVL.

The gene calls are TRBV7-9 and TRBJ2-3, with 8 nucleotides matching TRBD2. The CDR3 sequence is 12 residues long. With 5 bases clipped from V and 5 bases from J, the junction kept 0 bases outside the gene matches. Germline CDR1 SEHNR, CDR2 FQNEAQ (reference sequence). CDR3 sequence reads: CASSRGGDTQYF. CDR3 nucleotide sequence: TGTGCCAGCAGCCGGGGGGGAGATACGCAGTATTTT. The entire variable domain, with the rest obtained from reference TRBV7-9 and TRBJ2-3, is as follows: DTGVSQNPRHKITKRGQNVTFRCDPISEHNRLYWYRQTLGQGPEFLTYFQNEAQLEKSRLLSDRFSAERPKGSFSTLEIQRTEQGDSAMYLCASSRGGDTQYFGPGTRLTVL.